The text below deals with one TCR beta chain. Its antigen is as yet unknown. This specimen comes from a study of metastatic and nonmetastatic thyroid tumors. Study information: Comparison of repertoires was carried out across blood and tumor or nodule tissue from malignant and benign thyroid patients.

V lost 5 bases, J lost 5 bases, and 6 bases lay in between. The CDR3 loop spans 11 amino acids. CDR1 SGHAT and CDR2 FQNNGV come from the germline V gene. Under the authors' procedure: It was from CDR3 differences across clinicopathological groups that a distant-metastasis classifier for papillary thyroid cancer was built. MiXCR was used by TCRdb to re-call the PCR reads. TCRdb's processing, not the study's, gives the V and J calls here. Among 25,000 to 35,000 clones listed, about a tenth were seen once. Broader study findings: The reported finding was significantly higher TCR beta diversity in malignant thyroid tumors relative to benign nodules, in blood and tumor.

All patients were treatment-naive before thyroid surgery. The sequence was obtained from a female donor with papillary thyroid cancer or a benign thyroid nodule (not recorded which). Some clones in this sample may be carry-over from other donors' samples. What was sequenced was blood. The rearrangement uses TRBV11-2 and TRBJ2-5; D call uncertain. The CDR3 region has the DNA TGTGCCAGCAGCCTCTGTGAGACCCAGTACTTC. Its protein product is CASSLCETQYF. Full variable domain (missing parts from reference TRBV11-2 and TRBJ2-5): EAGVAQSPRYKIIEKRQSVAFWCNPISGHATLYWYQQILGQGPKLLIQFQNNGVVDDSQLPKDRFSAERLKGVDSTLKIQPAKLEDSAVYLCASSLCETQYFGPGTRLLVL.